The rows below give T cell receptor beta chains drawn from one sample of a study of blood T cell repertoires in COVID-19. Measured with immunoSEQ multiplex PCR; TCRdb has only the in-frame clones, and not every one. The sample has under 250,000 clones, roughly 88% seen once. The sequenced sample consisted of PBMCs or T cells enriched from blood (not recorded which). These receptor sequences come from a woman aged 25 to 45 who had been exposed to COVID-19. CDR3s include the opening cysteine and the closing phenylalanine or tryptophan. Each record gives: V gene, clone size, J gene, D gene, CDR3 protein, CDR3 DNA. The D gene is left open where the match is weak. Size is omitted from some rows. Given values are once, few, many or a class for expanded clones.

>TRBV11-3|NA|TRBJ2-3|NA
CASSLDGGGPDTQYF
TGTGCCAGCAGCTTAGACGGCGGAGGGCCAGATACGCAGTATTTT
>TRBV5-4|once|TRBJ2-5|NA
CASSLAPGRAFKETQYF
TGTGCCAGCAGCTTGGCCCCGGGCAGGGCATTTAAAGAGACCCAGTACTTC
>TRBV7-9|NA|TRBJ1-3|NA
CASSLAQGQAGNTIYF
TGTGCCAGCAGCTTAGCCCAGGGACAAGCTGGAAACACCATATATTTT
>TRBV30|NA|TRBJ1-2|TRBD1
CAWSVPGTGAIPGYTF
TGTGCCTGGAGTGTACCTGGGACAGGGGCCATCCCCGGCTACACCTTC
>TRBV6-5|NA|TRBJ1-5|TRBD1
CAAGQGRNQPQHF
TGTGCCGCAGGACAGGGTCGCAATCAGCCCCAGCATTTT
>TRBV28|NA|TRBJ1-2|TRBD1
CASSYPTGGYGYTF
TGTGCCAGCAGTTACCCAACAGGGGGCTATGGCTACACCTTC
>TRBV11-2|NA|TRBJ2-7|TRBD2
CASRRPGTRDYEQYF
TGTGCCAGCAGACGCCCCGGGACTAGGGATTACGAGCAGTACTTC
>TRBV28|once|TRBJ1-5|NA
CASCGGFYSNQPQHF
TGTGCCAGCTGCGGGGGATTTTATAGCAATCAGCCCCAGCATTTT
>TRBV19|NA|TRBJ1-1|TRBD1
CASSMLGTGGTEAFF
TGTGCCAGTAGTATGCTTGGGACAGGGGGCACTGAAGCTTTCTTT
>TRBV5-1|NA|TRBJ2-5|NA
CASSLRSVETQYF
TGCGCCAGCAGCTTGAGATCGGTAGAGACCCAGTACTTC
>TRBV2|NA|TRBJ2-7|NA
CASSELRAELKREQYF
TGTGCCAGCAGTGAGTTACGAGCGGAGCTGAAGAGAGAGCAGTACTTC
>TRBV15|NA|TRBJ2-7|TRBD1
CATSRGQGPRSYNEQYF
TGTGCCACCAGCCGGGGACAGGGGCCCCGATCGTATAACGAGCAGTACTTC
>TRBV20-1|once|TRBJ2-7|NA
CSASQALEQYF
TGCAGTGCTAGCCAGGCTCTCGAGCAGTACTTC
>TRBV5-5|NA|TRBJ2-7|NA
CASSLGGAGNYEQYF
TGTGCCAGCAGCTTGGGTGGCGCAGGGAACTACGAGCAGTACTTC
>TRBV7-2|NA|TRBJ1-2|NA
CASSLSGRASYGYTF
TGTGCCAGCAGCTTATCAGGCAGGGCCTCCTATGGCTACACCTTC
>TRBV27|NA|TRBJ2-2|NA
CASSPSRVNTGELFF
TGTGCCAGCAGTCCGAGCCGGGTGAACACCGGGGAGCTGTTTTTT
>TRBV19|NA|TRBJ2-7|NA
CASKNSSGPYEQYF
TGTGCCAGTAAGAATTCCAGCGGACCCTACGAGCAGTACTTC
>TRBV30|NA|TRBJ2-4|TRBD1
CAWSTGGTNIQYF
TGTGCCTGGAGTACAGGGGGCACAAACATTCAGTACTTC
>TRBV9|once|TRBJ2-2|NA
CASSFGQITGELFF
TGTGCCAGCAGCTTCGGACAAATCACCGGGGAGCTGTTTTTT
>TRBV2|NA|TRBJ1-2|TRBD1
CASSGHRTGSPYGYTF
TGTGCCAGCAGTGGTCACCGGACAGGGTCCCCCTATGGCTACACCTTC
>TRBV20-1|NA|TRBJ2-4|TRBD2
CSASHSGRAVDIQYF
TGCAGTGCTAGTCATAGCGGGAGGGCCGTAGACATTCAGTACTTC
>TRBV4-1|NA|TRBJ2-1|TRBD2
CASSQSRGLAGDNEQFF
TGCGCCAGCAGCCAATCCAGGGGACTAGCGGGAGATAATGAGCAGTTCTTC
>TRBV19|NA|TRBJ2-5|TRBD1
CASSIGGQVPGTQYF
TGTGCCAGTAGTATAGGGGGACAGGTCCCCGGGACCCAGTACTTC
>TRBV12-3/TRBV12-4|NA|TRBJ1-2|NA
CASSLAGSYGYTF
TGTGCCAGCAGTTTAGCTGGGAGCTATGGCTACACCTTC
>TRBV19|NA|TRBJ1-4|NA
CASSIGTDWEKLFF
TGTGCCAGTAGTATCGGGACTGATTGGGAAAAACTGTTTTTT
>TRBV27|few|TRBJ2-7|NA
CASSSLGQHYEQYF
TGTGCCAGCAGTTCCTTAGGACAGCACTACGAGCAGTACTTC
>TRBV7-3|NA|TRBJ2-1|TRBD2
CASSFTSGRRNEQFF
TGTGCCAGCAGCTTCACTAGCGGGAGAAGGAATGAGCAGTTCTTC
>TRBV28|NA|TRBJ1-5|NA
CASSLTGDSNQPQHF
TGTGCCAGCAGTCTTACCGGGGATAGCAATCAGCCCCAGCATTTT
>TRBV10-3|NA|TRBJ1-5|TRBD1
CAISGTGASNQPQHF
TGTGCCATCAGTGGGACAGGGGCTAGCAATCAGCCCCAGCATTTT
>TRBV6-2/TRBV6-3|once|TRBJ2-3|NA
CASSPGTSTDTQYF
TGTGCCAGCAGTCCCGGGACTAGCACAGATACGCAGTATTTT
>TRBV4-1|NA|TRBJ2-7|NA
CASSQKARPAGPEQYF
TGCGCCAGCAGCCAAAAAGCCCGACCCGCGGGTCCCGAGCAGTACTTC
>TRBV6-5|NA|TRBJ2-7|TRBD2
CASSYSREGGTREQYF
TGTGCCAGCAGTTACTCGAGGGAGGGAGGGACGCGCGAGCAGTACTTC
>TRBV3-1/TRBV3-2|NA|TRBJ2-1|TRBD2
CASARSGSSYNEQFF
TGTGCCAGCGCACGAAGCGGGAGTAGCTACAATGAGCAGTTCTTC
>TRBV5-1|NA|TRBJ2-1|NA
CASTSSNEQFF
TGCGCCAGCACGAGTTCCAATGAGCAGTTCTTC
>TRBV14|NA|TRBJ1-2|TRBD1
CASSPRQGGYGYTF
TGTGCCAGCAGCCCCCGACAGGGTGGCTATGGCTACACCTTC
>TRBV19|once|TRBJ1-5|TRBD1
CASSSTGTANQPQHF
TGTGCCAGTAGTTCCACCGGGACAGCTAATCAGCCCCAGCATTTT
>TRBV3-1/TRBV3-2|NA|TRBJ2-7|TRBD2
CASSQDAGAGTRTYF
TGTGCCAGCAGCCAAGATGCTGGGGCGGGGACTAGAACCTACTTC
>TRBV27|once|TRBJ2-5|NA
CASSFAGALQETQYF
TGTGCCAGCAGTTTTGCGGGGGCTCTCCAAGAGACCCAGTACTTC
>TRBV19|NA|TRBJ2-2|TRBD2
CASSLAGILRTGELFF
TGTGCCAGTAGTTTAGCGGGAATTCTCAGAACCGGGGAGCTGTTTTTT
>TRBV15|few|TRBJ1-5|TRBD1
CATSRGVGQGVSQPQHF
TGTGCCACCAGCAGAGGGGTGGGACAGGGCGTAAGTCAGCCCCAGCATTTT
>TRBV4-2|NA|TRBJ1-5|TRBD1
CASSQGQDDQPQHF
TGTGCCAGCAGCCAGGGACAGGATGATCAGCCCCAGCATTTT
>TRBV30|NA|TRBJ2-7|NA
CAWRVGAGYEQYF
TGTGCCTGGAGGGTAGGGGCTGGGTACGAGCAGTACTTC
>TRBV25-1|NA|TRBJ1-3|TRBD1
CASSTGGSGNTIYF
TGTGCCAGCAGCACAGGGGGCTCTGGAAACACCATATATTTT
>TRBV9|once|TRBJ2-3|NA
CASSPHTDTQYF
TGTGCCAGCAGCCCCCACACAGATACGCAGTATTTT
>TRBV6-5|NA|TRBJ1-1|NA
CASSYLRGGNTEAFF
TGTGCCAGCAGTTACCTCCGGGGGGGGAACACTGAAGCTTTCTTT
>TRBV7-9|NA|TRBJ2-1|TRBD2
CASSFGLAEPYNEQFF
TGTGCCAGCAGCTTCGGACTAGCAGAGCCCTACAATGAGCAGTTCTTC